What follows are 15 T cell receptor beta chains derived from one specimen sequenced in a study of T-cell memory formation after mild COVID-19 (dated by TCRdb to the early 2020s). The receptor library was made with 5' RACE. The listed sequencing device is Illumina NovaSeq 6000. Starting from the raw public reads, TCRdb applied fastp trimming at Q25, assembled clones with MiXCR and retained in-frame beta chains. A single entry per CDR3 protein holds the most common genes and DNA from its merged rows. The table for this sample lists about 320,000 distinct CDR3 sequences; 14% of them were counted only once. About 21% of the sample lies in the top ten. Sequencing input: PBMCs or a T cell subset sorted from them (not recorded which). These receptors all come from a man between 18 and 29 years old who had mild COVID-19 (a few samples of this study predate the infection). The sample titles of this study are shuffled in the database, so cell type and time point are left out; the donor was told from shared clones.

This sequence joins TRBV28 and TRBJ2-5; D call uncertain. The germline CDR1 and CDR2 sequences are MDHEN and SYDVKM. Trimming pared 5 bases from V and 2 bases from J, leaving 21 bases between. This CDR3 has 17 residues. The CDR3 reads CASSLGRDGTAQETQYF. CDR3 nucleotide sequence: TGTGCCAGCAGTCTAGGAAGGGATGGAACCGCTCAAGAGACCCAGTACTTC.

This clonotype occurred many times. The chain combines TRBV7-8 with TRBJ1-1; D gene uncertain. The V end was cut by 4 bases, the J end by 3 bases, with 9 bases between. This CDR3 spans 13 amino acids. The germline V gene has CDR1 SGHVS and CDR2 FQNEAQ. The CDR3: CASSYPPYTEAFF. In DNA, the CDR3 is TGTGCCAGCAGCTACCCACCGTACACTGAAGCTTTCTTT.

This clonotype has a handful of counts. The chain has TRBV19 and TRBJ2-3; TRBD2 matches at 7 bases. Germline V gene sequence: CDR1 LNHDA, CDR2 SQIVND (reference sequence). Trimming cost V 4 bases and J 4 bases; bases outside gene matches: 11. This CDR3 region has 16 residues. CDR3 sequence: CASSTIQRGRSDTQYF. The CDR3 DNA is TGTGCCAGTAGTACAATCCAGCGGGGCCGGTCAGATACGCAGTATTTT.

The chain employs TRBV14 and TRBJ2-1; 8 positions agree with TRBD2. This CDR3 comprises 18 residues. V shed 0 bases and J 1 base; nucleotides not matched to a gene: 8. Germline V gene data show CDR1 as SGHDN and CDR2 as FVKESK. The CDR3 sequence is CASSQDWSERGSYNEQFF. The CDR3 nucleotides read TGTGCCAGCAGCCAAGATTGGAGTGAGCGGGGGTCCTACAATGAGCAGTTCTTC.

The chain uses TRBV24-1 and TRBJ2-3; D is ambiguous. CDR1 is KGHDR and CDR2 is SFDVKD in the germline V gene. The V and J ends lost 1 base and 10 bases respectively, with 8 bases between them. The CDR3 has 12 amino acids. The CDR3 is CATSDFGRPQYF. The CDR3 bases are TGTGCCACCAGTGATTTTGGTCGGCCGCAGTATTTT.

This clonotype has a handful of counts. The chain links TRBV12-3 or TRBV12-4 to TRBJ1-1; the D is unclear. The CDR3 contains 13 residues. Trimming pared 2 bases from V and 1 base from J, leaving 5 bases between. The CDR3 nucleotides are TGTGCCAGCAGTTTAATAGCGAACACTGAAGCTTTCTTT. This translates into CASSLIANTEAFF.

Only a few counts were recorded for this clonotype. The chain is built from TRBV18 and TRBJ2-5; 7 positions match TRBD1. Per the germline V gene, CDR1 is KGHSH and CDR2 is LQKENI. V shed 3 bases, J shed 5 bases, and the junction held 9 bases outside the gene matches. There are 15 residues in the CDR3. The CDR3 sequence: CASSPSGDRGETQYF. The DNA for the CDR3 is TGTGCCAGCTCACCGTCCGGGGACAGAGGGGAGACCCAGTACTTC.

V usage is TRBV7-6 and J usage is TRBJ1-5; no definite D call. Trimming left V 5 bases short and J 7 bases short, with 12 bases between. Per germline, CDR1 SGHVS and CDR2 FNYEAQ. The CDR3 extends over 13 amino acids. In nucleotides, the CDR3 is TGTGCCAGCAGCCCCCAGGTGGGACAGCCCCAGCATTTT. It yields the protein CASSPQVGQPQHF.

This clonotype turned up a few times. This rearrangement joins TRBV7-2 to TRBJ2-6; 7 bases agree with TRBD1. The germline V gene encodes CDR1 SGHTA and CDR2 FQGNSA. CDR3 length equals 19 residues. Trimming cost V 1 base and J 3 bases; bases outside gene matches: 12. The CDR3 DNA is TGTGCCAGCAGCTTAGAGGGGACAGTCGGATCTGGTGGGGCCAACGTCCTGACTTTC. Its translation is CASSLEGTVGSGGANVLTF.

The chain combines TRBV12-3 or TRBV12-4 with TRBJ1-4; TRBD1 matches at 7 bases. There are 16 residues in the CDR3. Losses at the gene ends were 2 bases for V and 4 bases for J; bases not matched to a gene: 7. DNA for the CDR3: TGTGCCAGCAGTTTAACCCCGACAGGGTATAATGAAAAACTGTTTTTT. As protein: CASSLTPTGYNEKLFF.

The chain is built from TRBV5-4 and TRBJ2-1, with TRBD1 as a possible D gene (5 bases). The germline CDR1 and CDR2 sequences are SGHNT and YYREEE (reference sequence). The CDR3 sequence is 14 residues long. V was cut by 0 bases and J by 6 bases, with 10 bases left in between. The CDR3 nucleotides are TGTGCCAGCAGCTTGGGGGGCCCTCCCAATGAGCAGTTCTTC. Amino acids: CASSLGGPPNEQFF.

This clonotype came up a few times. The chain is built from TRBV5-6 and TRBJ1-1; weak D call: TRBD1 (5 bases). CDR3 length: 14 residues. Trimming took 4 bases from V and 1 from J, leaving 11 bases between them. Germline loops: CDR1 SGHDT, CDR2 YYEEEE. In DNA form, the CDR3 reads TGTGCCAGCAGCGTAGGGGACCCGAACACTGAAGCTTTCTTT. Translating gives CASSVGDPNTEAFF. Full variable domain (remainder filled in from reference TRBV5-6 and TRBJ1-1): DAGVTQSPTHLIKTRGQQVTLRCSPKSGHDTVSWYQQALGQGPQFIFQYYEEEERQRGNFPDRFSGHQFPNYSSELNVNALLLGDSALYLCASSVGDPNTEAFFGQGTRLTVV.

The chain uses TRBV4-2 and TRBJ1-2, with no clear D. This CDR3 is 16 amino acids long. The germline gives CDR1 LGHNA, CDR2 YNFKEQ. V was clipped by 0 bases and J by 5 bases, with 16 bases between them. The CDR3 here is CASSQDMRAKEYGYTF. The DNA of the CDR3 is TGTGCCAGCAGCCAAGATATGCGGGCCAAAGAATATGGCTACACCTTC.

This clonotype occurred a few times. V and J are TRBV7-2 and TRBJ2-2, with 10 bases aligning to TRBD1. J lost 5 bases, V lost 5 bases, and 5 bases had no gene match. CDR1 is SGHTA and CDR2 is FQGNSA in the germline V gene. The CDR3 totals 15 residues. This CDR3 reads CASSTRQGATGELFF. The CDR3 nucleotides are TGTGCCAGCAGCACCCGACAGGGGGCGACCGGGGAGCTGTTTTTT.

This clonotype was counted only a few times. This chain connects TRBV4-2 to TRBJ1-2, with a tentative D call TRBD1 (5 bases). The CDR3 is 16 residues long. Germline lookup yields CDR1 LGHNA and CDR2 YNFKEQ. V was pared by 0 bases and J by 2 bases, with 13 bases between. The CDR3 coding sequence is TGTGCCAGCAGCCAAGAACGAGTAGGGGAGAACTATGGCTACACCTTC. It encodes CASSQERVGENYGYTF.